This T cell receptor beta chain was sequenced during a study of blood T cells in healthy people across ages. The wider study: About one barcoded beta molecule per two T cells was captured by template switching.

Worth noting for this clonotype: As yet, its antigen is unknown.

Overall study findings and caveats: The study lacked donor CMV status, which possibly confounded expanded clonotype changes.

Each donor's blood draw was ten milliliters of peripheral blood. Through a sample-barcoded 5' primer and a J-beta primer mix, a second PCR was run for 7 to 11 cycles. At least 2.5 million CDR3-containing paired-end reads were obtained per sample. TCRdb called the 5' RACE reads again in MiXCR, with one record for every CDR3 protein. The sample has just under 900,000 distinct CDR3 sequences, around 28% seen once. Germline V lookup: CDR1 MNHEY, CDR2 SVGAGI. V lost 0 bases and J lost 6, with 11 bases in between. The CDR3 sequence is 15 residues long. The source material was blood. The genes are TRBV6-5 and TRBJ1-4, with D possibly being TRBD1 (6 bases). This clonotype was obtained from a woman aged 80 or over in good health. CDR3 sequence (DNA): TGTGCCAGCAGTTACTCGGGGGCGGGAGATGAAAAACTGTTTTTT. Its protein product is CASSYSGAGDEKLFF.